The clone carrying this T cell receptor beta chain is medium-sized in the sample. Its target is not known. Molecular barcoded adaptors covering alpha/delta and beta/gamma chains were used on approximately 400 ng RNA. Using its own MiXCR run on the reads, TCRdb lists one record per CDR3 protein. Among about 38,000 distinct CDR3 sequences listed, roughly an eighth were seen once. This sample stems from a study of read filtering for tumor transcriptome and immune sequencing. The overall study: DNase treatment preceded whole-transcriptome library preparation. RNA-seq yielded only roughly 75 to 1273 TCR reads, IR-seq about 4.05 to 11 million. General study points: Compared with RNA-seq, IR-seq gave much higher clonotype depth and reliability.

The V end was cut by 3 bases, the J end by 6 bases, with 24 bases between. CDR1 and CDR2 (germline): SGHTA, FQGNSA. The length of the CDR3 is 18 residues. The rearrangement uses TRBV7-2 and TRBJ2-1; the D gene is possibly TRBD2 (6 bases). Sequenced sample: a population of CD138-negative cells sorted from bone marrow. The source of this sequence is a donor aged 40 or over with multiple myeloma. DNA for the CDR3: TGTGCCAGCAGCTTGGCTGGGGTGCGGGAATTCCTAGGCAATGAGCAGTTCTTC. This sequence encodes CASSLAGVREFLGNEQFF.